Shown below are 2 T cell receptor beta chains from a single sample sequenced in a study of shared clonotypes between healthy human individuals. Clones were read by immunoSEQ multiplex PCR, and TCRdb kept only the in-frame ones, dropping some. The profile shows roughly 2 million clones, about 95% of them singletons. CD8 cells classed as naive were CD45RO-negative and positively selected for CCR7, excluding terminally differentiated effector memory CD45RA+ cells. The specimen sequenced was naive CD8+ T cells sorted from blood. Receptor source: a man younger than 30 in good health.

The chain employs TRBV27 and TRBJ2-4; D is perhaps TRBD1 or TRBD2 (5 bases each). The V gene's germline CDR1 is MNHEY and CDR2 SMNVEV (reference sequence). This CDR3 has 16 residues. V dropped 6 bases and J dropped 6 bases, with 21 bases sitting between them. The CDR3 sequence: CASSSVGVSSGNIQYF. The CDR3 DNA is TGTGCCAGCAGCTCGGTGGGGGTTTCGTCGGGAAACATTCAGTACTTC.

V usage is TRBV28 and J usage is TRBJ2-2, with D possibly being TRBD2 (6 bases). CDR3 length: 15 residues. CDR1 and CDR2 (germline): MDHEN, SYDVKM. Trimming shortened V by 2 bases and J by 5 bases, and 12 bases separated the two germline ends. CDR3 sequence (DNA): TGTGCCAGCAGTTTAGCGGCAGGGAGGACCGGGGAGCTGTTTTTT. Protein sequence: CASSLAAGRTGELFF.